Here is one TCR beta chain with its context. This entry is derived from a study of CD8 T cells in Susac syndrome. The CDR3 has 15 amino acids. From germline, CDR1 is SGHTA and CDR2 FQGNSA. V lost 5 bases, J lost 3 bases, and 17 bases lay in between. Reverse transcription of roughly 0.5 to 1 ug RNA was carried out with random hexamers. MiXCR, applied by TCRdb to the immunoSEQ multiplex PCR reads, yields one record per CDR3 protein. The sample lists 150,000 to 200,000 distinct CDR3 sequences, around 94% occurring once. The chain combines TRBV7-2 with TRBJ2-7, with D possibly TRBD1 on 5 matching bases. The sequence derives from a human donor with Susac syndrome. Specimen: CD4+ T cells from PBMCs. The CDR3 nucleotides are TGTGCCAGCAGCCCTCCTACAACAGGAAACTACGAGCAGTACTTC. Its translation is CASSPPTTGNYEQYF.